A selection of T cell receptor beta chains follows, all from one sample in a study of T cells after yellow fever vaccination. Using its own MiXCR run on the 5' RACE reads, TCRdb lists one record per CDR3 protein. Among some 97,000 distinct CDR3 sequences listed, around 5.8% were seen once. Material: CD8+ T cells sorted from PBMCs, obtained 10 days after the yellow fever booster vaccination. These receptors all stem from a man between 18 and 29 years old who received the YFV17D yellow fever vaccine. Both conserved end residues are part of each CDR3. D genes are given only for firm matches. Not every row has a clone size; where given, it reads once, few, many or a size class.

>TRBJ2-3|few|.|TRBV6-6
CASSPQGAGGLTDTQYF
TGTGCCAGCAGTCCCCAGGGGGCGGGGGGGCTGACAGATACGCAGTATTTT
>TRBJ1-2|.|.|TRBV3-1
CASSPGHSSYYGYTF
TGTGCCAGCAGCCCGGGACACAGTAGTTACTATGGCTACACCTTC
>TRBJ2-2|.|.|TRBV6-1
CASSELIGKVGELFF
TGTGCCAGCAGTGAATTGATAGGGAAAGTCGGGGAGCTGTTTTTT
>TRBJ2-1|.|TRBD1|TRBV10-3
CAISGWGQGSYNEQFF
TGTGCCATCAGTGGGTGGGGACAGGGGTCCTACAATGAGCAGTTCTTC
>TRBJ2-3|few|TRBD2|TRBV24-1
CATSDFSGGASDTQYF
TGTGCCACCAGTGATTTCAGCGGGGGGGCCTCCGATACGCAGTATTTT
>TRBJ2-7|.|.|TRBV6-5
CASSYGPDYEQYF
TGTGCCAGCAGTTATGGGCCTGACTACGAGCAGTACTTC
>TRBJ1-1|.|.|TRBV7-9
CANGDIVNTEAFF
TGTGCCAACGGGGACATCGTCAACACTGAAGCTTTCTTT
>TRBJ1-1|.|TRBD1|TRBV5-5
CASSPGQGITEAFF
TGTGCCAGCAGCCCCGGACAGGGGATCACTGAAGCTTTCTTT
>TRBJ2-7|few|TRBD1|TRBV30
CAWSVWTGHEQYF
TGTGCCTGGAGTGTTTGGACAGGTCATGAGCAGTACTTC
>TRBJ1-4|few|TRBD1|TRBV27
CASSWGTGNEKLFF
TGTGCCAGCAGTTGGGGGACAGGGAATGAAAAACTGTTTTTT
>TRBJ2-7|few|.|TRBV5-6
CASSSSPAEQYF
TGTGCCAGCAGCTCTTCACCTGCGGAGCAGTACTTC
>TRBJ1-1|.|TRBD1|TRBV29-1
CSVDRGQVNTEAFF
TGCAGCGTGGACAGGGGGCAAGTGAACACTGAAGCTTTCTTT
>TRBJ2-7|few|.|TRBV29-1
CSVEEVGSLDEQYF
TGCAGCGTTGAAGAGGTAGGGTCCCTTGACGAGCAGTACTTC
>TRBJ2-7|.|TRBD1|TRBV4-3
CASSQTGGGYEQYF
TGCGCCAGCAGCCAGACAGGGGGCGGATACGAGCAGTACTTC
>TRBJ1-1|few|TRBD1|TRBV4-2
CASSFGTGSTEAFF
TGTGCCAGCAGCTTCGGGACAGGGAGCACTGAAGCTTTCTTT
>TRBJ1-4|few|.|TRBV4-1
CASSHPPGTNEKLFF
TGCGCCAGCAGCCACCCTCCGGGGACTAATGAAAAACTGTTTTTT
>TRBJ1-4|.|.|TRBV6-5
CASSYSSGVVGEKLFF
TGTGCCAGCAGTTACTCGAGCGGGGTCGTCGGGGAAAAACTGTTTTTT
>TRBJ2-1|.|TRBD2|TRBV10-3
CACGGEGGNNEQFF
TGTGCCTGCGGCGGGGAGGGAGGCAACAATGAGCAGTTCTTC
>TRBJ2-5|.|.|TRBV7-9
CASSRTQETQYF
TGTGCCAGCAGCCGAACGCAAGAGACCCAGTACTTC
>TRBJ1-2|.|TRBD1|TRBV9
CASSDPGQVLTF
TGTGCCAGCAGCGACCCGGGACAGGTCCTTACCTTC
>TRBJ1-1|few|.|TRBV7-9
CASSRTDNTEAFF
TGTGCCAGCAGCCGGACAGATAACACTGAAGCTTTCTTT
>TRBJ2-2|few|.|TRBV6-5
CASTLSTPNTGELFF
TGTGCCAGCACCCTATCGACACCGAACACCGGGGAGCTGTTTTTT
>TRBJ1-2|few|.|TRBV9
CASSVGDRPAPYGYTF
TGTGCCAGCAGCGTAGGAGACAGGCCCGCTCCCTATGGCTACACCTTC
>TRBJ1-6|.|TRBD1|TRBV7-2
CASGQGSYNSPLHF
TGTGCCAGTGGACAGGGCTCCTATAATTCACCCCTCCACTTT
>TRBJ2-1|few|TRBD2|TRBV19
CASEAGGLDNEQFF
TGTGCCAGTGAGGCGGGGGGACTAGACAATGAGCAGTTCTTC
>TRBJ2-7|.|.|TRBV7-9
CASLEESSYEQYF
TGTGCCAGCTTAGAGGAGTCTTCCTACGAGCAGTACTTC
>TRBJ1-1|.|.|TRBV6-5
CASSSASTEAFF
TGTGCCAGCAGTTCGGCAAGCACTGAAGCTTTCTTT
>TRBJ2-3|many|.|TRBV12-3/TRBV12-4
CATQTYSSTDTQYF
TGTGCCACCCAGACGTATTCTAGCACAGATACGCAGTATTTT
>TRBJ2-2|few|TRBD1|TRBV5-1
CASSSGQGVNTGELFF
TGCGCCAGCAGCTCAGGACAGGGGGTAAACACCGGGGAGCTGTTTTTT
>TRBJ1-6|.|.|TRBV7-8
CASSSRWNSPLHF
TGTGCCAGCAGCTCCCGGTGGAATTCACCCCTCCACTTT
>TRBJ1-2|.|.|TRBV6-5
CASSQTDYGYTF
TGTGCCAGCAGTCAAACTGACTATGGCTACACCTTC
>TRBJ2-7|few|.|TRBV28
CASSPAPSEQYF
TGTGCCAGCAGTCCAGCCCCCAGCGAGCAGTACTTC
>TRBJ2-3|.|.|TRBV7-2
CASSSGLGTDTQYF
TGTGCCAGCAGCTCGGGACTGGGCACAGATACGCAGTATTTT
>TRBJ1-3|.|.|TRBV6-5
CASSYSTGTGNTIYF
TGTGCCAGCAGTTACTCGACCGGAACTGGAAACACCATATATTTT
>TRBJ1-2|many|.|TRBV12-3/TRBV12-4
CASSQTLNYGYTF
TGTGCCAGCAGTCAGACACTTAACTATGGCTACACCTTC
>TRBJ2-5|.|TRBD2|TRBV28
CASSPSGGGGAQETQYF
TGTGCCAGCAGCCCTAGTGGGGGGGGAGGCGCACAAGAGACCCAGTACTTC
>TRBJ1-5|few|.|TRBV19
CASSIGGNQPQHF
TGTGCCAGTAGTATAGGGGGAAATCAGCCCCAGCATTTT
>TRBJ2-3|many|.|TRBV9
CASSVAGASTDTQYF
TGTGCCAGCAGCGTAGCCGGGGCGTCCACAGATACGCAGTATTTT
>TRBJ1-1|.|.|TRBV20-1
CSASEGGTEAFF
TGCAGTGCTAGTGAGGGGGGCACTGAAGCTTTCTTT
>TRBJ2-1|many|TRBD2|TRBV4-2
CASSPPGGAERGLSYNEQFF
TGTGCCAGCAGCCCCCCGGGAGGAGCAGAGCGGGGGCTCTCCTACAATGAGCAGTTCTTC
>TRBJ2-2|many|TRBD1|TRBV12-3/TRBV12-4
CASSPGTDTGELFF
TGTGCCAGCAGTCCAGGGACAGACACCGGGGAGCTGTTTTTT
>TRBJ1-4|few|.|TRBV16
CASQQSEEFVEKLFF
TGTGCCAGCCAACAGAGTGAGGAGTTCGTCGAAAAACTGTTTTTT
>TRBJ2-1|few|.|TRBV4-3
CASSQDGGAAYNEQFF
TGCGCCAGCAGCCAAGACGGCGGGGCCGCCTACAATGAGCAGTTCTTC
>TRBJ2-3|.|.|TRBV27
CASTLLGDSPDTQYF
TGTGCCAGCACCCTACTGGGGGATAGTCCAGATACGCAGTATTTT
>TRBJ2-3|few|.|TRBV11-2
CASSREPWDITDTQYF
TGTGCCAGCAGCCGGGAGCCGTGGGACATTACAGATACGCAGTATTTT
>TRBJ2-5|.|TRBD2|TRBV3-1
CASSQLAGGPAVGTQYF
TGTGCCAGCAGCCAACTAGCGGGGGGCCCGGCGGTGGGGACCCAGTACTTC
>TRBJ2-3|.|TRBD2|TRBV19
CASSWTSGTDTQYF
TGTGCCAGTAGTTGGACTAGCGGCACAGATACGCAGTATTTT
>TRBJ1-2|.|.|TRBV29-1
CSVVSLAGANYGYTF
TGCAGCGTTGTTAGTTTGGCAGGGGCAAACTATGGCTACACCTTC
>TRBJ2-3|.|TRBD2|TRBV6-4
CASSELAGEIDTQYF
TGTGCCAGCAGTGAGCTAGCGGGGGAGATAGATACGCAGTATTTT